These 2 T cell receptor beta chains originate from one sample sequenced in a study of blood T cells in healthy people across ages. Using a J-beta primer mix together with a sample-barcoded 5' primer, a second PCR was run for roughly 6 to 11 cycles. From the 5' RACE reads, TCRdb called clonotypes with MiXCR, one entry per CDR3 protein. The sample includes 1.5 million to 2 million distinct CDR3 sequences, roughly 30% seen only once; the top ten take 6.5% to 8.5%. The specimen sequenced was blood. The receptors were gathered from a woman aged 25 to 39 in good health.

A note on this clonotype: One base away lies a much larger clone, so this may be a sequencing read error. The V gene is TRBV7-3, the J gene TRBJ2-5; D is undetermined. The last part of the DNA fits TRBJ2-7 better; the J call may be wrong. From germline, CDR1 is SGHTA and CDR2 FQGTGA. The CDR3 length is 14 residues. The CDR3, as DNA: TGTGCCAGCAGTCCGTTGGGAAACTGCTACGAGCAGTACTTC. It encodes CASSPLGNCYEQYF.

There are a few counts of this clonotype. The chain is built from TRBV7-9 and TRBJ2-7; TRBD1 aligns across 7 bases. Germline V gene sequence: CDR1 SEHNR, CDR2 FQNEAQ (reference sequence). Trimming took 5 bases from V and 5 from J; bases not matched to a gene: 6. The CDR3 length is 13 residues. The CDR3 here is CASSREGGNEQYF. The CDR3 bases are TGTGCCAGCAGCCGGGAAGGGGGCAACGAGCAGTACTTC.